The 22 T cell receptor beta chains presented below share a single source sample, sequenced in a study of metastatic and nonmetastatic thyroid tumors. All patients reached thyroid surgery having received no treatment beforehand. Using MiXCR, TCRdb reanalyzed the PCR reads. The sample has a few thousand clones, 35% to 45% seen once. The sequenced sample consisted of adjacent normal tissue. All receptors derive from a female donor with papillary thyroid cancer or a benign thyroid nodule (not recorded which). Some clones in this sample may be carry-over from other donors' samples.

This chain joins TRBV11-3 and TRBJ2-7; 7 positions match TRBD2. CDR1 is SGHNT and CDR2 is YENEEA in the germline V gene. The trim removed 5 bases at V and 2 bases at J, leaving 6 bases unmatched. The CDR3 is 14 amino acids. CDR3 sequence reads: CASSPVAGAYEQYF. The CDR3 region has the DNA TGTGCCAGCAGCCCAGTGGCGGGAGCCTACGAGCAGTACTTC.

As regards this clone: At one end the junction does not follow the germline gene, possibly because of a read error. The chain carries TRBV7-2 and TRBJ2-2; 10 bases line up with TRBD2. The V gene's germline CDR1 is SGHTA and CDR2 FQGNSA. The CDR3 consists of 14 residues. The chain's CDR3 is CASSLAGDTGELFF. In DNA form, the CDR3 reads TGTGCCAGCAGCCTAGCGGGGGACACCGGGGAGCTGTTTTTT.

This chain uses TRBV12-3 or TRBV12-4 with TRBJ1-4, with 12 bases identical to TRBD1. V gave up 6 bases and J gave up 4 bases; unmatched junction bases: 6. The CDR3 is 16 residues long. The CDR3 protein is CASSPGQGARNEKLFF. CDR3 DNA sequence: TGTGCCAGCAGCCCGGGACAGGGGGCCCGTAATGAAAAACTGTTTTTT.

The chain links TRBV12-3 or TRBV12-4 to TRBJ2-1, with 7 nucleotides matching TRBD1. Trimming took 5 bases from V and 5 from J; bases not matched to a gene: 9. The CDR3 covers 15 residues. CDR3 protein: CASSPLGQLDNEQFF. The CDR3 DNA follows: TGTGCCAGCAGTCCCTTGGGACAGTTAGACAATGAGCAGTTCTTC.

This clone was seen a few times. The chain carries TRBV25-1 and TRBJ1-4, with D unclear. This CDR3 has 14 residues. The germline CDR1 and CDR2 sequences are MGHDK and SYGVNS. V was pared by 4 bases and J by 0 bases, with 6 bases between. The DNA for the CDR3 is TGTGCCAGCAGTGTACCTGCAACTAATGAAAAACTGTTTTTT. Translated, it gives CASSVPATNEKLFF.

There are a few counts of this clone. J is TRBJ2-2 and V is TRBV12-3 or TRBV12-4; D possibly corresponds to TRBD1 (6 bases). The CDR3 runs to 13 residues. Between the trimmed V and J ends, which lost 5 bases and 5 bases, there was a span of 9 bases. CDR3 residues: CASSGTRTGELFF. The CDR3 bases are TGTGCCAGCAGTGGGACACGAACCGGGGAGCTGTTTTTT.

The chain has TRBV13 and TRBJ2-7; 7 positions agree with TRBD1. Germline V gene data show CDR1 as PRHDT and CDR2 as FYEKMQ (reference sequence). The V segment lost 8 bases and the J segment 1 base; nucleotides outside the gene matches: 2. CDR3 size: 12 residues. This chain's CDR3 is CASRQGSYEQYF. The CDR3 nucleotides are TGTGCCAGCCGACAGGGATCCTACGAGCAGTACTTC.

This chain joins TRBV19 and TRBJ2-1; D remains ambiguous. CDR1 and CDR2 from the germline V gene are LNHDA and SQIVND (reference sequence). V shed 7 bases and J shed 4 bases, with 8 bases lying between them. The CDR3 length is 12 residues. Here the CDR3 reads CASNKGYNEQFF. As DNA, the CDR3 is TGTGCCAGTAATAAGGGATACAATGAGCAGTTCTTC.

This clone occurred a few times. This sequence joins TRBV2 and TRBJ1-2; a weak D match, TRBD1 (5 bases). Germline loops: CDR1 SNHLY, CDR2 FYNNEI. The CDR3 covers 12 residues. Trimming cost V 7 bases and J 14 bases, with 20 bases left between them. The CDR3 DNA sequence: TGTGCCAGCACCCGGGACGGATCGCTTGGAACCTTC. Translated: CASTRDGSLGTF.

The rearrangement links TRBV6-1 to TRBJ2-1; D perhaps matches TRBD2 (5 bases). CDR3 size: 15 residues. V lost 6 bases, J lost 4 bases, and 16 bases lay in between. From germline, CDR1 is MNHNS and CDR2 SASEGT. As DNA, the CDR3 is TGTGCCAGCAGCCTTAGCGAAGGTGTTTACAATGAGCAGTTCTTC. It specifies CASSLSEGVYNEQFF.

This clone showed up many times. The chain joins TRBV11-3 to TRBJ1-2; 7 bases align to TRBD1. The germline CDR1 and CDR2 sequences are SGHNT and YENEEA. The CDR3 is 16 residues long. V shed 5 bases and J 8 bases; nucleotides not matched to a gene: 17. CDR3 in amino acids: CASSPGGGRTFFGYTF. CDR3 sequence (DNA): TGTGCCAGCAGCCCAGGAGGGGGCAGGACCTTCTTCGGCTACACCTTC.

The J gene is TRBJ1-2, the V gene TRBV19; D not certain. Trimming took off 4 bases at V and 5 bases at J, with 8 bases between the two ends. Germline assignment: CDR1 LNHDA and CDR2 SQIVND (reference sequence). CDR3 length: 12 amino acids. The CDR3 coding sequence is TGTGCCAGTAGTACGCAGCTATATGGCTACACCTTC. This encodes CASSTQLYGYTF.

The chain joins TRBV7-6 to TRBJ2-7; TRBD1 matches 8 bases. Per the germline V gene, CDR1 is SGHVS and CDR2 is FNYEAQ. The trim removed 4 bases at V and 2 bases at J, leaving 4 bases unmatched. The CDR3 totals 14 residues. The DNA of the CDR3 is TGTGCCAGCAGCTCTGGACAGGGAACCTACGAGCAGTACTTC. It translates to CASSSGQGTYEQYF.

J is TRBJ1-5 and V is TRBV30; no clear D gene. This CDR3 contains 12 residues. Trimming shortened V by 1 base and J by 6 bases, and 7 bases separated the two germline ends. Germline V lookup: CDR1 GTSNPN, CDR2 SVGIG (reference sequence). CDR3 in DNA: TGTGCCTGGAGTGCCGATGGTCAGCCCCAGCATTTT. Its translation is CAWSADGQPQHF. The full variable domain, in which reference TRBV30 and TRBJ1-5 provide the parts outside the CDR3, is SQTIHQWPATLVQPVGSPLSLECTVEGTSNPNLYWYRQAAGRGLQLLFYSVGIGQISSEVPQNLSASRPQDRQFILSSKKLLLSDSGFYLCAWSADGQPQHFGDGTRLSIL.

This chain connects TRBV2 to TRBJ2-7, with D maybe TRBD1 (5 bases). V was shortened by 4 bases and J by 3 bases, with 10 bases between the two germline ends. Germline lookup yields CDR1 SNHLY and CDR2 FYNNEI. This CDR3 is built from 13 residues. The CDR3 DNA follows: TGTGCCAGCAGTGCGACAGACTTCTACGAGCAGTACTTC. Its protein is CASSATDFYEQYF.

The V gene is TRBV13, the J gene TRBJ2-3; 11 nucleotides agree with TRBD2. Looked up from germline, CDR1 is PRHDT and CDR2 is FYEKMQ (reference sequence). The CDR3 spans 18 residues. Losses at the gene ends were 0 bases for V and 4 bases for J; bases not matched to a gene: 9. The CDR3 DNA reads TGTGCCAGCAGCTTAGGAGGCCTAGCGGGAGGTCTCGCAGATACGCAGTATTTT. Residues: CASSLGGLAGGLADTQYF.

A few counts support this clone. The rearrangement uses TRBV20-1 and TRBJ2-5; TRBD2 agrees at 7 bases. With V trimmed by 0 bases and J by 2 bases, 6 bases remained unmatched. Germline V gives CDR1 DFQATT, CDR2 SNEGSKA (reference sequence). The CDR3 length is 15 residues. CDR3 DNA sequence: TGCAGTGCTAGAGACTCCGGGACTATACAAGAGACCCAGTACTTC. Protein: CSARDSGTIQETQYF.

This clone was counted a single time. The chain recombines TRBV9 with TRBJ1-1; TRBD1 agrees at 7 bases. The CDR3 extends over 13 amino acids. V shed 4 bases, J shed 2 bases, and the junction held 2 bases outside the gene matches. The germline V gene encodes CDR1 SGDLS and CDR2 YYNGEE. CDR3 in amino acids: CASSQGVNTEAFF. The CDR3 DNA is TGTGCCAGCAGCCAGGGGGTCAACACTGAAGCTTTCTTT.

J is TRBJ2-3 and V is TRBV20-1; 12 bases line up with TRBD2. J gave up 2 bases and V 3 bases, and 6 bases lay outside the gene matches. CDR3 length: 16 residues. The V gene's germline CDR1 is DFQATT and CDR2 SNEGSKA (reference sequence). The CDR3 loop reads CSASARLAGDTDTQYF. The CDR3 nucleotides read TGCAGTGCTAGCGCTAGACTAGCGGGAGACACAGATACGCAGTATTTT.

The rearrangement links TRBV11-3 to TRBJ1-4; perhaps TRBD1 as D (5 bases). Germline V CDR1 and CDR2: SGHNT, YENEEA. V was clipped by 1 base and J by 5 bases, with 14 bases between them. The CDR3 length is 16 residues. CDR3 nucleotide sequence: TGTGCCAGCAGCTTAGGGGGCGGGCCAAGGAATGAAAAACTGTTTTTT. Translating gives CASSLGGGPRNEKLFF.

The chain employs TRBV20-1 and TRBJ1-6, with a tentative D call TRBD1 (5 bases). Germline V gene data show CDR1 as DFQATT and CDR2 as SNEGSKA (reference sequence). The CDR3 has 17 residues. The V end was cut by 0 bases, the J end by 6 bases, with 18 bases between. The CDR3 nucleotides read TGCAGTGCTAGAGATAATTGGGCGGGACGGTCTAATTCACCCCTCCACTTT. Residues: CSARDNWAGRSNSPLHF.

This clone showed up just a few times. The chain couples TRBV12-3 or TRBV12-4 to TRBJ2-1; 13 positions agree with TRBD2. The CDR3 has 15 amino acids. V shed 6 bases, J shed 10 bases, and the junction held 9 bases outside the gene matches. CDR3 bases: TGTGCCAGCAGCCTACTAGCGGGAGGGCTAGGCGAGCAGTTCTTC. Protein: CASSLLAGGLGEQFF.